The 25 T cell receptor beta chains reported below all come from one sample, sequenced in a study of blood T cell repertoires in COVID-19. Produced via immunoSEQ multiplex PCR; TCRdb's table is partial and in-frame only. The sample comprises approximately 32,000 clones, 91% of which are singletons, and around 3.6% rests with the top ten. The sample was peripheral blood. Receptors were obtained from a man in his fifties or sixties with acute or convalescent COVID-19.

This chain joins TRBV7-6 and TRBJ1-1; a weak D match, TRBD1 (6 bases). CDR3 length equals 16 residues. Trimming took off 1 base at V and 1 base at J, with 13 bases between the two ends. Germline assignment: CDR1 SGHVS and CDR2 FNYEAQ. CDR3 loop: CASSLVAGASNTEAFF. The CDR3 DNA is TGTGCCAGCAGCTTAGTCGCAGGGGCGTCGAACACTGAAGCTTTCTTT.

The gene calls are TRBV5-6 and TRBJ1-1, with D possibly TRBD1 on 6 matching bases. This CDR3 has 15 residues. CDR1 is SGHDT and CDR2 is YYEEEE in the germline V gene. V was shortened by 1 base and J by 1 base, with 11 bases between the two germline ends. As DNA, the CDR3 is TGTGCCAGCAGCTTGCTCGGCAGGGGGAACACTGAAGCTTTCTTT. It specifies CASSLLGRGNTEAFF.

The chain carries TRBV7-9 and TRBJ1-6; 7 bases match TRBD1. CDR3 size: 14 residues. Germline CDR1 SEHNR, CDR2 FQNEAQ (reference sequence). With V trimmed by 5 bases and J by 10 bases, 8 bases remained unmatched. CDR3 sequence (DNA): TGTGCCAGCAGCCCAGAGACAGGGAGCTCACCCCTCCACTTT. Translation gives CASSPETGSSPLHF.

The gene calls are TRBV19 and TRBJ1-3, with TRBD1 identical over 7 bases. The CDR3 runs to 17 residues. The germline V gene encodes CDR1 LNHDA and CDR2 SQIVND (reference sequence). The J segment lost 0 bases and the V segment lost 5 bases, leaving 10 bases of the junction unmatched. CDR3 nucleotides: TGTGCCAGTAGTTCACGACAGGGCCGGAGCTCTGGAAACACCATATATTTT. It encodes CASSSRQGRSSGNTIYF. Full variable domain (rest looked up from reference TRBV19 and TRBJ1-3): DGGITQSPKYLFRKEGQNVTLSCEQNLNHDAMYWYRQDPGQGLRLIYYSQIVNDFQKGDIAEGYSVSREKKESFPLTVTSAQKNPTAFYLCASSSRQGRSSGNTIYFGEGSWLTVV.

CDR3 sequence: CASSLTGEAFF. Written as DNA, the CDR3 is TGTGCCAGCAGTCTGACAGGTGAAGCTTTCTTT. The chain carries TRBV28 and TRBJ1-1, with D possibly matching TRBD1 (6 bases). This CDR3 has 11 amino acids. Trimming took off 5 bases at V and 7 bases at J, with 8 bases between the two ends. The germline CDR1 and CDR2 sequences are MDHEN and SYDVKM.

The V call is TRBV3-1 (or the pseudogene TRBV3-2), the J call TRBJ2-1; TRBD2 matches at 7 bases. Trimming removed 4 bases from V and 5 bases from J; junction bases left unmatched: 11. This CDR3 is built from 16 residues. Germline-derived CDR1 and CDR2 are LGHDT and YNNKEL (reference sequence). Written as DNA, the CDR3 is TGTGCCAGCAGCCGCCGCGGGAGCCGGAGCGACAATGAGCAGTTCTTC. Protein: CASSRRGSRSDNEQFF.

The DNA of the CDR3 is TGTGCCAGCAGGGAACAACAGGTGGGCGAGCAGTACGTC. Protein: CASREQQVGEQYV. This chain joins TRBV2 and TRBJ2-7, with a tentative D call TRBD1 (5 bases). Germline CDR1 and CDR2: SNHLY and FYNNEI. V lost 6 bases, J lost 6 bases, and 15 bases lay in between. The CDR3 spans 13 residues.

This clone was seen only once. This chain's CDR3 is CASGFSGRARSDNEQFF. The CDR3 coding sequence is TGTGCCAGTGGATTTAGCGGGAGGGCCCGGTCCGACAATGAGCAGTTCTTC. The chain carries TRBV19 and TRBJ2-1; 11 nucleotides match TRBD2. Trimming at V came to 8 bases and at J to 5 bases, leaving 14 bases not matched to a gene. The CDR3 is made up of 17 amino acids. Germline V CDR1 and CDR2: LNHDA, SQIVND (reference sequence). The full variable domain, in which reference TRBV19 and TRBJ2-1 provide the parts outside the CDR3, is DGGITQSPKYLFRKEGQNVTLSCEQNLNHDAMYWYRQDPGQGLRLIYYSQIVNDFQKGDIAEGYSVSREKKESFPLTVTSAQKNPTAFYLCASGFSGRARSDNEQFFGPGTRLTVL.

V usage is TRBV5-4 and J usage is TRBJ2-1; 10 nucleotides line up with TRBD1. The V gene end was trimmed by 5 bases and the J gene end by 4 bases; junction bases not matched to a gene: 3. The CDR3 is 14 amino acids. CDR1 is SGHNT and CDR2 is YYREEE in the germline V gene (reference sequence). CDR3 bases: TGTGCCAGCAGAGACAGGGGGCGATACAATGAGCAGTTCTTC. Protein sequence: CASRDRGRYNEQFF. The entire variable domain, with the rest obtained from reference TRBV5-4 and TRBJ2-1, is as follows: ETGVTQSPTHLIKTRGQQVTLRCSSQSGHNTVSWYQQALGQGPQFIFQYYREEENGRGNFPPRFSGLQFPNYSSELNVNALELDDSALYLCASRDRGRYNEQFFGPGTRLTVL.

The chain links TRBV7-6 to TRBJ2-5; 14 nucleotides align to TRBD2. CDR3 size: 16 residues. In germline, CDR1 is SGHVS, CDR2 FNYEAQ. With V trimmed by 2 bases and J by 5 bases, 4 bases remained unmatched. The CDR3 DNA sequence: TGTGCCAGCAGCTTAATGGGACTAGCGGGAGTCGAGACCCAGTACTTC. It specifies CASSLMGLAGVETQYF.

The chain combines TRBV30 with TRBJ2-7; a possible D gene is TRBD2 (6 bases). The length of the CDR3 is 15 residues. With 2 bases removed from V and 3 bases from J, the gap between germline ends came to 17 bases. Germline V gene sequence: CDR1 GTSNPN, CDR2 SVGIG (reference sequence). CDR3 bases: TGTGCCTGGAGTCGATGGATCGGGAGAAGCTACGAGCAGTACTTC. As protein: CAWSRWIGRSYEQYF.

V gene TRBV20-1 combines with J gene TRBJ2-1, with TRBD2 matching 11 bases. V gave up 3 bases and J gave up 16 bases; unmatched junction bases: 23. The CDR3 covers 17 residues. Germline loops: CDR1 DFQATT, CDR2 SNEGSKA (reference sequence). The CDR3: CSASLSSGRSTMSSGFF. CDR3 nucleotides: TGCAGTGCTAGTCTTTCTAGCGGGAGGTCCACAATGAGCAGTGGATTCTTC.

V is TRBV24-1 and J is TRBJ2-5; TRBD2 agrees at 9 bases. The CDR3 runs 17 residues. Trimming cost V 3 bases and J 4 bases; bases outside gene matches: 11. Germline CDR1 and CDR2: KGHDR and SFDVKD. Here the CDR3 reads CATSDRAGGRGRETQYF. CDR3 DNA sequence: TGTGCCACCAGTGATAGAGCGGGAGGAAGGGGAAGAGAGACCCAGTACTTC.

CDR3 bases: TGTGCCACCAGCAGAGACACGAACACCGGGGAGCTGTTTTTT. Translated, it gives CATSRDTNTGELFF. The V call is TRBV15, the J call TRBJ2-2; D not certain. Germline V gene sequence: CDR1 LNHNV, CDR2 YYDKDF (reference sequence). V was trimmed by 0 bases and J by 0 bases, leaving 2 bases between them. The CDR3 has 14 residues.

CDR3 sequence: CASRGTGLMFGAFF. In DNA, the CDR3 is TGTGCCAGTAGGGGGACAGGGCTTATGTTTGGAGCTTTCTTT. The rearrangement uses TRBV19 and TRBJ1-1; TRBD1 aligns across 9 bases. Trimming took 6 bases from V and 10 from J; bases not matched to a gene: 12. The length of the CDR3 is 14 residues. The germline CDR1 and CDR2 sequences are LNHDA and SQIVND (reference sequence).

This chain connects TRBV6-5 to TRBJ1-5; weak D call: TRBD1 (6 bases). CDR3 size: 14 residues. Germline V gene sequence: CDR1 MNHEY, CDR2 SVGAGI. V was pared by 6 bases and J by 6 bases, with 15 bases between. CDR3 in amino acids: CASRPTGRAQPQHF. DNA of the CDR3: TGTGCCAGCAGACCTACAGGGCGGGCTCAGCCCCAGCATTTT.

V and J are TRBV7-6 and TRBJ2-3; D might be TRBD1 (5 bases). The CDR3 length is 16 residues. CDR1 and CDR2 from the germline V gene are SGHVS and FNYEAQ. V lost 1 base to trimming and J lost 1 base, with 12 bases between them. The CDR3 spells CASSLVTVARTDTQYF. CDR3 in DNA: TGTGCCAGCAGCTTAGTGACAGTGGCCCGCACAGATACGCAGTATTTT.

The genes are TRBV10-3 and TRBJ2-5; TRBD1 matches 7 bases. Germline lookup yields CDR1 ENHRY and CDR2 SYGVKD. The CDR3 is 14 amino acids. V shed 7 bases and J 2 bases; nucleotides not matched to a gene: 7. CDR3 amino acids: CAIKPDRVQETQYF. DNA for the CDR3: TGTGCCATCAAACCCGACAGGGTTCAAGAGACCCAGTACTTC.

This clone has more than one count but fewer than ten. The chain recombines TRBV19 with TRBJ1-5; TRBD1 agrees at 8 bases. This CDR3 region has 14 residues. Germline lookup yields CDR1 LNHDA and CDR2 SQIVND (reference sequence). V gave up 1 base and J gave up 7 bases; unmatched junction bases: 3. Here the CDR3 DNA reads TGTGCCAGTAGTATAGTGACAGGGGTGCAGCCCCAGCATTTT. This gives the protein CASSIVTGVQPQHF.

This clone was seen once. V usage is TRBV7-9 and J usage is TRBJ1-1; TRBD1 is a possible D gene (5 bases). The CDR3 runs to 15 residues. Germline CDR1 is SEHNR and CDR2 is FQNEAQ (reference sequence). The ends were cut back, 3 bases at V and 1 base at J, with 12 bases in the middle. DNA for the CDR3: TGTGCCAGCAGCTTGGCGGGACGGCAGAACACTGAAGCTTTCTTT. Its translation is CASSLAGRQNTEAFF.

The chain's CDR3 is CATSRFAGIEKTQYF. The CDR3 DNA follows: TGTGCCACCAGCAGATTCGCTGGCATTGAAAAGACGCAGTATTTT. The chain combines TRBV15 with TRBJ2-3; D gene uncertain. Germline CDR1 LNHNV, CDR2 YYDKDF (reference sequence). This CDR3 contains 15 residues. The ends were cut back, 2 bases at V and 9 bases at J, with 18 bases in the middle. Filled out from reference TRBV15 and TRBJ2-3, the complete variable domain reads DAMVIQNPRYQVTQFGKPVTLSCSQTLNHNVMYWYQQKSSQAPKLLFHYYDKDFNNEADTPDNFQSRRPNTSFCFLDIRSPGLGDTAMYLCATSRFAGIEKTQYFGPGTRLTVL.

This clone has a single count. This chain joins TRBV29-1 and TRBJ1-1; 7 bases align to TRBD1. CDR3 length equals 12 residues. Germline assignment: CDR1 SQVTM and CDR2 ANQGSEA. With 6 bases clipped from V and 2 bases from J, the junction kept 3 bases outside the gene matches. The CDR3 spells CSVQGTNTEAFF. The CDR3 DNA sequence: TGCAGCGTACAGGGGACAAACACTGAAGCTTTCTTT.

In its sample, this clone was seen a few times. The rearrangement joins TRBV9 to TRBJ2-3; 11 nucleotides agree with TRBD2. The length of the CDR3 is 16 residues. Germline V gives CDR1 SGDLS, CDR2 YYNGEE. V trimming: 1 base; J trimming: 3 bases; junction bases outside the gene matches: 4. This chain's CDR3 is CASSVNLAGGTDTQYF. In DNA form, the CDR3 reads TGTGCCAGCAGCGTAAATCTAGCGGGAGGAACAGATACGCAGTATTTT.

The chain carries TRBV30 and TRBJ1-1; TRBD1 aligns across 7 bases. CDR3 length: 16 residues. V was clipped by 3 bases and J by 1 base; unmatched bases: 11. The V gene's germline CDR1 is GTSNPN and CDR2 SVGIG (reference sequence). The CDR3 nucleotides read TGTGCCTGGAGGCCCGGGACAGCTCGAGCGAACACTGAAGCTTTCTTT. Its protein is CAWRPGTARANTEAFF.

The chain employs TRBV11-3 and TRBJ1-2, with D perhaps matching TRBD1 (5 bases). Germline V gene sequence: CDR1 SGHNT, CDR2 YENEEA. The CDR3 length is 13 residues. V was shortened by 0 bases and J by 6 bases, with 8 bases between the two germline ends. The CDR3 here is CASSLDRANGYTF. CDR3 coding DNA: TGTGCCAGCAGCTTAGACAGGGCTAATGGCTACACCTTC.